This T cell receptor beta chain emerged from a study of T cell responses to AZD1222 COVID-19 vaccine (dated by TCRdb to the early 2020s). Background on the whole study: AZD1222 recipients with second doses at about 4 weeks or about 12 weeks were pooled, because spike-specific TCR depth and breadth did not differ between schedules. TCR sequencing covered over 230 trial participants: 200 to 220 given two doses of AZD1222 and about 26 given two doses of MenACWY control vaccine. Trial participants were enrolled into age subgroups of 18-55, 56-69 and 70-plus years, which contained 148, 28 and 57 TCR-sequenced participants, respectively. Results the study describes overall, beyond this receptor: In the small 56-69-year group, the increase in depth fell short of significance, most likely because of low power. Conclusions about previously exposed vaccinees were limited because only 5 or 6 AZD1222 recipients were SARS-CoV-2 seropositive at baseline. Nearly half of unique spike-specific TCRs reportedly recognized epitopes outside regions mutated in the B.1.351 and B.1.1.7 variants. Vaccine-associated CD4 TCRs spanned the whole spike protein, with dominant responses in regions 160-218 and 743-854. Most participants were white British and females outnumbered males, and the authors suggested that clonal diversity may have been underestimated. Because no day 14 peak-response samples were available, the repertoires could be characterized only after the peak T cell response. Spike-specific TCR breadth and depth rose significantly after two AZD1222 doses compared with day 0 and with MenACWY recipients.

With respect to this clone: It lacks a known antigen. There are no base qualities to consult, and no much larger clone falls within one base.

The sample's time point label, decoded: baseline before first vaccination. The vaccinee samples were drawn from two UK trials, COV001 and COV002, one of which was a single-blind randomized controlled phase 2/3 trial testing AZD1222 (ChAdOx1 nCoV-19) in healthy adults. For TCRbeta chain sequencing, PBMC samples from trial participants were taken at day 0 and at day 28 after the second dose. The CDR3 regions of human TCRbeta chains were subjected to immunosequencing. Per the original workflow: Repertoire TCRs were matched against a reference library of SARS-CoV-2-specific TCRs generated with the MIRA antigen-specificity platform. Breadth was defined as the fraction of unique TCRs that were SARS-CoV-2-associated. Depth was defined as the fraction of total T cells that were SARS-CoV-2-associated. Each spike-specific TCR was assigned to its reactive spike region and to a CD4 or CD8 class using the MIRA data. Log10-transformed breadth and depth values were compared by one-way ANOVA with Sidak's multiple comparisons tests. The immuneACCESS repertoire file appears here via TCRdb, limited to in-frame rearrangements. These files lack a portion of the clones; in checked studies, under half of the deficit traces to unresolved V genes, and the cause of the others is not known. From that table come the V and J calls and clone size; the DNA was used to work out D and trimming. The sample table lists roughly 160,000 clones, about 91% of them with a count of one. The ten most abundant clones make up under 2.5% of the sample.

The receptor comes from an adult in good health. Sequencing was performed on peripheral blood, taken on day 0 of AZD1222 vaccination.

This receptor carries the CDR3 CASSSLMNTEAFF. The nucleotides are TGTGCCAGCAGTTCGCTTATGAACACTGAAGCTTTCTTT. The chain is assembled from TRBV6-2 or TRBV6-3 and TRBJ1-1, with an unclear D gene assignment. Counted from cysteine to phenylalanine, this CDR3 has 13 amino acids. Just CDR3 DNA is preserved here, 39 bases in frame from base 1. The V and J ends are trimmed by 4 bases and 0 bases, leaving 6 bases between them. The germline V gene sets CDR1 to MNHEY and CDR2 to SVGEGT.